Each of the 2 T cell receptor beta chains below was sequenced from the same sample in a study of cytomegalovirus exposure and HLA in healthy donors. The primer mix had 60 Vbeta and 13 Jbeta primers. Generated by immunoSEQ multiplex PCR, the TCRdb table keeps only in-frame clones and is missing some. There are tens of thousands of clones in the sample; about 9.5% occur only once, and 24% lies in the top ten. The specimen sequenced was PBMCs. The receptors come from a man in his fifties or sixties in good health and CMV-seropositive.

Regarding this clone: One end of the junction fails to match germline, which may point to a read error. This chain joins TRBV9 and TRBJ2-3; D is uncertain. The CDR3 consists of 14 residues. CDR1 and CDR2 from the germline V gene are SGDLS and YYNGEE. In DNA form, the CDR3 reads TGTGCCAGCAGCGTATACCCGGCCACAGATACTCAGTATTTT. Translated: CASSVYPATDTQYF.

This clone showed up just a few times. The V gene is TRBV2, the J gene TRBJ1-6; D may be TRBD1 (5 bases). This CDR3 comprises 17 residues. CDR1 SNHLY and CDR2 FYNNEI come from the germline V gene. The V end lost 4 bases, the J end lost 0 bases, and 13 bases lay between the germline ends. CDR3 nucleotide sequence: TGTGCCAGCAGTGTTCTGGGGCCCTTCTCCTATAATTCACCCCTCCACTTT. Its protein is CASSVLGPFSYNSPLHF.